These 23 T cell receptor beta chains share one sample of origin, sequenced in a study of tumor and adjacent non-tumor tissue in lung cancer. TCRbeta libraries were built with three rounds of nested PCR, modified from ARM-PCR. TCRdb used MiXCR to reprocess the multiplex PCR reads, holding one entry per CDR3 protein. Counted here are about 80,000 distinct CDR3 sequences, around 85% occurring once; the ten biggest clones make up roughly 15%. No cell sorting was done before RNA was extracted from the tissue. Sequencing used lung tumor tissue. The receptors derive from a woman between 45 and 65 years old with non-small cell lung cancer.

The table lists this clonotype with a few counts. At one boundary the junction diverges from the germline segment, which might be a read error. V and J are TRBV20-1 and TRBJ2-1; D not certain. From germline, CDR1 is DFQATT and CDR2 SNEGSKA (reference sequence). The CDR3 has 16 residues. The CDR3 DNA reads as TGTAGTGCTCCCAGTGGGCGGTCGGGCTCCTACAATGAGCAGTTCTTC. Translating it yields CSAPSGRSGSYNEQFF.

About this clonotype: The germline gene is not matched at one end of the junction; a read error may be the cause. The J gene is TRBJ2-1, the V gene TRBV11-2, with D perhaps being TRBD1 or TRBD2 (5 bases each). This CDR3 has 15 amino acids. Germline V gene sequence: CDR1 SGHAT, CDR2 FQNNGV. The CDR3 coding sequence is TGTGTCAGCAGCACGGGGCCTAGCTCCTACAACGAGCAGTTCTTC. Translating gives CVSSTGPSSYNEQFF.

Remarks on this clonotype: This CDR3 is missing its conserved last phenylalanine or tryptophan, likely due to a read error. The chain is built from TRBV28 and TRBJ2-5; no firm D call. CDR1 and CDR2 from the germline V gene are MDHEN and SYDVKM. The CDR3 consists of 14 residues. Here the CDR3 reads CASSSPGRVESQYL. The CDR3 bases are TGTGCCAGCAGTTCGCCGGGTAGGGTGGAGAGCCAGTACCTC.

Comments on this clonotype: Mismatch with germline at one junction end may stem from a read error. The chain carries TRBV6-5 and TRBJ2-1, with D perhaps being TRBD1 or TRBD2 (5 bases each). This CDR3 region has 14 residues. Germline CDR1 MNHEY, CDR2 SVGAGI. The CDR3: CTSSYSPGTNEHFF. For the CDR3, the DNA is TGTACCAGCAGTTATTCCCCCGGGACCAATGAGCACTTCTTC.

This clonotype is labeled medium-sized (0.01 to 0.1%). The rearrangement links TRBV20-1 to TRBJ2-4; 13 bases agree with TRBD2. Germline-derived CDR1 and CDR2 are DFQATT and SNEGSKA (reference sequence). V trimming: 0 bases; J trimming: 3 bases; junction bases outside the gene matches: 2. The CDR3 is 16 residues long. CDR3 nucleotide sequence: TGCAGTGCTAGAGATCGACTAGCGGGAGGCAAAAACATTCAGTACTTC. It translates to CSARDRLAGGKNIQYF.

A remark on this clonotype: One junction end disagrees with the germline gene, perhaps due to a read error. The V and J genes are TRBV6-2 or TRBV6-3 and TRBJ2-7; D is unclear. Germline CDR1 reads MNHEY; CDR2 reads SVGEGT. The CDR3 is 15 amino acids. CDR3 loop: CTSSYSWANSYEQYF. The CDR3 coding sequence is TGTACCAGCAGTTACTCGTGGGCCAATTCCTACGAGCAGTACTTC.

With regard to this clonotype: With a much larger clone just one base away, this may be a read error. The chain links TRBV7-9 to TRBJ1-1; D may be TRBD1 (6 bases). Germline loops: CDR1 SEHNR, CDR2 FQNEAQ (reference sequence). The CDR3 runs 15 residues. In DNA form, the CDR3 reads TGTGCCAGCAGCTTAGCAGGGGGGGGTGACACTGCAGCTTTCTTT. Its protein product is CASSLAGGGDTAAFF.

This clonotype appeared many times. A read error may explain this, as a much larger clone is one base away. The J gene is TRBJ2-1, the V gene TRBV5-4; 12 bases fit TRBD1. The ends lost 0 bases at V and 12 bases at J; junction bases unmatched: 7. The length of the CDR3 is 15 residues. Germline values: CDR1 SGHNT, CDR2 YYREEE (reference sequence). The CDR3 DNA is TGTGCCAGCAGCTTGGAGGGACAGGGGGCACTTGGGCAGTTCTTC. This translates into CASSLEGQGALGQFF.

The genes are TRBV29-1 and TRBJ1-1; D not resolved. CDR1 SQVTM and CDR2 ANQGSEA come from the germline V gene. This CDR3 comprises 14 residues. CDR3 in amino acids: CRVDDPLKGTDVFF. CDR3 sequence (DNA): TGCAGGGTAGATGACCCCCTTAAGGGAACTGATGTTTTCTTT. Filled out from reference TRBV29-1 and TRBJ1-1, the complete variable domain reads SAVISQKPSRDICQRGTSLTIQCQVDSQVTMMFWYRQQPGQSLTLIATANQGSEATYESGFVIDKFPISRPNLTFSTLTVSNMSPEDSSIYLCRVDDPLKGTDVFFGQGTRLTVV.

A note on this clonotype: A read error may be the cause here, since a much bigger clone is one base away. The chain employs TRBV28 and TRBJ1-5; no clear D. This CDR3 has 14 residues. CDR1 and CDR2 (germline): MDHEN, SYDVKM. The CDR3, as DNA: TGTGCCAGCAGTTTAACTGGCGAATGGCAGCCCCGGCATTTT. Translation gives CASSLTGEWQPRHF.

The chain combines TRBV30 with TRBJ2-2, with 11 bases aligning to TRBD2. The V segment lost 0 bases and the J segment 17 bases; nucleotides outside the gene matches: 20. CDR3 length: 17 residues. Germline-derived CDR1 and CDR2 are GTSNPN and SVGIG (reference sequence). CDR3 coding DNA: TGTGCCTGGAGTGTAGGGTTGACTAGCGGGATTGCCGGGGAGCGTTTTTTT. It specifies CAWSVGLTSGIAGERFF.

Points on this clonotype: A junction end diverges from the germline sequence, so it may reflect a read error. This sequence joins TRBV4-1 and TRBJ1-1; weak D call: TRBD1 (6 bases). Looked up from germline, CDR1 is MGHRA and CDR2 is YSYEKL. There are 16 residues in the CDR3. The CDR3 spells CTSSQDRYRVNTEPFF. DNA for the CDR3: TGCACCAGCAGCCAAGATCGTTACAGGGTGAACACTGAACCTTTCTTT.

In regard to this clonotype: Lacking the conserved final phenylalanine or tryptophan, this CDR3 likely reflects a read error. The V and J genes are TRBV11-2 and TRBJ2-2; perhaps TRBD1 as D (6 bases). Germline V CDR1 and CDR2: SGHAT, FQNNGV. The CDR3 consists of 14 residues. In nucleotides, the CDR3 is TGTCCCAGCAGCAAAAACTGGGACATCGGGGAGCTGTTTATT. Translated: CPSSKNWDIGELFI.

The CDR3: CASSERARGREDTGELFF. The CDR3 DNA reads as TGTGCCAGCAGTGAGAGGGCTAGGGGGAGGGAGGACACCGGGGAGCTGTTTTTT. The chain carries TRBV6-1 and TRBJ2-2; a possible D gene is TRBD2 (7 bases). CDR3 length: 18 amino acids. The germline gives CDR1 MNHNS, CDR2 SASEGT. V dropped 3 bases and J dropped 3 bases, with 20 bases sitting between them.

Concerning this clonotype itself: The CDR3 ends on some other residue instead of the conserved phenylalanine or tryptophan, so this is likely a read error. CDR3 in amino acids: CVASKASSRSYNEQFL. The CDR3 region has the DNA TGTGTCGCCAGTAAGGCCAGCAGCAGATCCTACAATGAGCAGTTCCTC. The chain joins TRBV24-1 to TRBJ2-1, with no clear D. The CDR3 totals 16 residues. Germline lookup yields CDR1 KGHDR and CDR2 SFDVKD.

About this clonotype: At one end, the junction sequence differs from germline, possibly due to a read error. In nucleotides, the CDR3 is TGCAGCGTGAAACGGACTAGCGGGACCACAGATATGCAGTATTTT. Protein product: CSVKRTSGTTDMQYF. The J gene is TRBJ2-3, the V gene TRBV29-1, with TRBD2 matching 12 bases. The germline V gene has CDR1 SQVTM and CDR2 ANQGSEA. CDR3 size: 15 residues.

This clonotype has at least ten counts. The chain carries TRBV20-1 and TRBJ2-3; tentative D call: TRBD1 (10 bases). This CDR3 is 21 amino acids long. V was clipped by 3 bases and J by 0 bases, with 31 bases between them. Germline CDR1 DFQATT, CDR2 SNEGSKA (reference sequence). This CDR3 reads CSASSRQGAVAGVTSTDTQYF. The CDR3 DNA reads as TGCAGTGCTAGTTCCCGACAGGGGGCGGTAGCGGGAGTGACTAGCACAGATACGCAGTATTTT.

Comments on this clonotype: The missing conserved phenylalanine or tryptophan at the end of this CDR3 makes a read error likely. This sequence joins TRBV4-2 and TRBJ2-7; maybe TRBD2 (6 bases). CDR3 size: 14 residues. CDR1 is LGHNA and CDR2 is YNFKEQ in the germline V gene. CDR3 sequence (DNA): TGTGTCAGCAGTGGGGGTGCGGGGACCCACGAGCAGTACTTA. This translates into CVSSGGAGTHEQYL.

For this clonotype: Because the CDR3 is missing its conserved closing phenylalanine or tryptophan, this is likely a read error. V is TRBV6-5 and J is TRBJ2-3; TRBD2 matches at 7 bases. The germline V gene has CDR1 MNHEY and CDR2 SVGAGI. The CDR3 spans 16 residues. The CDR3 loop is CASSYGGVALQDTQYY. DNA of the CDR3: TGCGCCAGCAGTTATGGGGGGGTCGCACTTCAGGATACGCAGTATTAT.

About this clonotype: The conserved final phenylalanine or tryptophan is absent from the CDR3, which likely points to a read error. This chain connects TRBV12-3 or TRBV12-4 to TRBJ2-1, with TRBD2 matching 11 bases. The CDR3 spans 14 residues. V was clipped by 10 bases and J by 9 bases; unmatched bases: 11. The CDR3 bases are TGTGCCACCGAGGAGGGACTAGCGGTCGGTGAGCAGTTCCTC. Translating gives CATEEGLAVGEQFL.

The CDR3 sequence: CASCPKGETQYF. The CDR3 DNA follows: TGTGCCAGTTGTCCAAAGGGGGAGACCCAGTACTTC. The chain joins TRBV12-3 or TRBV12-4 to TRBJ2-5, with D tentatively TRBD1 (5 bases). Trimming stripped 9 bases from V and 5 bases from J, with 13 bases between. This CDR3 has 12 amino acids.

About this clonotype: This sequence may be a read error, since a much larger clone differs from it by one base. The conserved phenylalanine or tryptophan normally closing the CDR3 is absent here, so this likely arose from a read error. The chain combines TRBV28 with TRBJ1-2; 9 nucleotides match TRBD1. The CDR3 runs to 14 residues. Germline assignment: CDR1 MDHEN and CDR2 SYDVKM. Germline trimming cut 5 bases from V and 7 bases from J; bases unmatched to any gene: 8. CDR3 sequence reads: CASSDGTGKSGYTL. CDR3 bases: TGTGCCAGCAGTGATGGGACAGGGAAGAGTGGCTACACCCTC.

In its sample, this clonotype is medium-sized. The V gene is TRBV20-1, the J gene TRBJ2-7; D might be TRBD1 or TRBD2, each matching 5 bases. With 5 bases removed from V and 2 bases from J, the gap between germline ends came to 19 bases. This CDR3 has 15 residues. From germline, CDR1 is DFQATT and CDR2 SNEGSKA (reference sequence). CDR3 sequence reads: CSAPSPGMGAYEQYF. As DNA, the CDR3 is TGCAGTGCTCCGAGCCCGGGGATGGGGGCCTACGAGCAGTACTTC.